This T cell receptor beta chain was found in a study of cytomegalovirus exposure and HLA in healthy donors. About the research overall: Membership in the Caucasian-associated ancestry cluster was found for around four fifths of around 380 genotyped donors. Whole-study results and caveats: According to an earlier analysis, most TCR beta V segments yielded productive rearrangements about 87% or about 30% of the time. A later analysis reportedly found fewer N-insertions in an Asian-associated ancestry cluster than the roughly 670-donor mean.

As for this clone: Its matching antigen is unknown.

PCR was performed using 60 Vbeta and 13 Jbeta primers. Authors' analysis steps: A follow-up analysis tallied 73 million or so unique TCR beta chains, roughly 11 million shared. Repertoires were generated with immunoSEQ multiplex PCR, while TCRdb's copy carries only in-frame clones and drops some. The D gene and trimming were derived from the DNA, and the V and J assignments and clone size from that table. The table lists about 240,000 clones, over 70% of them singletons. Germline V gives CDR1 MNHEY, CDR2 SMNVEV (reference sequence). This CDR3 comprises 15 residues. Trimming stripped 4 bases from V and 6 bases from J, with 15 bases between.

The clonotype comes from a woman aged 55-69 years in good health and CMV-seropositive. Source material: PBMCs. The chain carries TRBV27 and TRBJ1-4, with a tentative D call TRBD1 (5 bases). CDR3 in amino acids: CASSSTGHLDEKLFF. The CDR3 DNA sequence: TGTGCCAGCAGTTCGACCGGACACCTGGATGAAAAACTGTTTTTT. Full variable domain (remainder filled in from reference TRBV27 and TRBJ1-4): EAQVTQNPRYLITVTGKKLTVTCSQNMNHEYMSWYRQDPGLGLRQIYYSMNVEVTDKGDVPEGYKVSRKEKRNFPLILESPSPNQTSLYFCASSSTGHLDEKLFFGSGTQLSVL.